This TCR beta chain appears in the sequencing data of a study of blood T cell repertoires in COVID-19. This CDR3 is built from 16 residues. The germline gives CDR1 SGHNT, CDR2 YYREEE (reference sequence). V was shortened by 3 bases and J by 3 bases, with 18 bases between the two germline ends. Source study methods: By means of reference gene primer amplification, nucleated cell counts were estimated. Generated by immunoSEQ multiplex PCR, the TCRdb table keeps only in-frame clones and is missing some. Clonal size and the V and J genes are those of that table, whereas D and trimming came from the DNA. The table has some 170,000 clones, 70% to 85% seen once; the top ten hold about 16%.

Source material: PBMCs or T cells enriched from blood (not recorded which). The sequence derives from a man aged 50 or older who had recovered from COVID-19. V and J are TRBV5-4 and TRBJ1-2, with D possibly being TRBD1 (6 bases). CDR3 sequence reads: CASSSYVGQTDYGYTF. CDR3 bases: TGTGCCAGCAGCTCGTATGTTGGACAGACAGACTATGGCTACACCTTC.